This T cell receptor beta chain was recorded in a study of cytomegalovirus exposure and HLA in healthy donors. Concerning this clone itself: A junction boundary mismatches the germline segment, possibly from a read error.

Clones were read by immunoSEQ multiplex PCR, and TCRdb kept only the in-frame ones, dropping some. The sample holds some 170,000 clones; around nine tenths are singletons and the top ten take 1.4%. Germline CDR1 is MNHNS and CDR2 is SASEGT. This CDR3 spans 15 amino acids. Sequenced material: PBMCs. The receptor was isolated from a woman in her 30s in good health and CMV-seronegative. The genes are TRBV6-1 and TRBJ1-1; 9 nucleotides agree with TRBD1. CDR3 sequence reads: CASSTTGTGNSEAFF. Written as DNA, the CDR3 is TGTGCCAGCAGTACAACCGGGACAGGGAACTCTGAAGCTTTCTTT.